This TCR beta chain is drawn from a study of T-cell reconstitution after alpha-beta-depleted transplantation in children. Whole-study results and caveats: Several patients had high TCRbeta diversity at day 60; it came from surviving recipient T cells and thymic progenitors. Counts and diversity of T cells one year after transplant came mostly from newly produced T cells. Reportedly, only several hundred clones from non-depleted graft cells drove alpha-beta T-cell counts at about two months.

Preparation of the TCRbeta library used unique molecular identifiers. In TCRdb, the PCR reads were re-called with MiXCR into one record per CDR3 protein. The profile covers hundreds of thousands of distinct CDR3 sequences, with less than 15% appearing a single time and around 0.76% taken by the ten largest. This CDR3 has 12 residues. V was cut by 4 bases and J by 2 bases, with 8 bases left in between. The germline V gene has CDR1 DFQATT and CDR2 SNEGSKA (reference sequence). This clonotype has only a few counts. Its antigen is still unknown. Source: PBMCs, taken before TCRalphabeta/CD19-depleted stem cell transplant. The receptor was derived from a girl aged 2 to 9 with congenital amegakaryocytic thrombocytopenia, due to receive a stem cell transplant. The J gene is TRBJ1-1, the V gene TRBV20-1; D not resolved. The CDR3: CSATAPNTEAFF. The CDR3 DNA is TGCAGTGCTACGGCTCCCAACACTGAAGCTTTCTTT.